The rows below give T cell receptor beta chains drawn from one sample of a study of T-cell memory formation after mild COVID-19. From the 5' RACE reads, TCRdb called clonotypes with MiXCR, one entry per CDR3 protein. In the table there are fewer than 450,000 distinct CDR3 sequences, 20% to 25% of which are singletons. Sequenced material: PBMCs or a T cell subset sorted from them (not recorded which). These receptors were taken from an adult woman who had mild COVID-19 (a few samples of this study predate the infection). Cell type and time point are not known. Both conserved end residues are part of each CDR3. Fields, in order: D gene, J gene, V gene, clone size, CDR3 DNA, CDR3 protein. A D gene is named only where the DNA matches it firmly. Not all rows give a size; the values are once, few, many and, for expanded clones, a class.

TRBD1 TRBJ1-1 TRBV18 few TGTGCCAGCTCATCACAGGGGGGTGAAGCTTTCTTT CASSSQGGEAFF
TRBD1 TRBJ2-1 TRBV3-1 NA TGTGCCAGCAGCCCCGGGACAGCGGAGCAGTTCTTC CASSPGTAEQFF
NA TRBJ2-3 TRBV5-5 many TGTGCCAGCAGCTCCCTGTGGGCAGATACGCAGTATTTT CASSSLWADTQYF
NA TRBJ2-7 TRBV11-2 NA TGTGCCAGCAGCTTAGTTAGCGCTGGCGACGAGCAGTACTTC CASSLVSAGDEQYF
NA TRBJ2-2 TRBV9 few TGTGCCAGCAGCGTAGGTGGGGGGCAAAACACCGGGGAGCTGTTTTTT CASSVGGGQNTGELFF
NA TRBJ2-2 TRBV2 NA TGTGCCAGCAGTGGCGACGGTTACACCGGGGAGCTGTTTTTT CASSGDGYTGELFF
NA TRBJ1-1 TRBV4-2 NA TGTGCCAGCAGCCAAGCCGGTCGGGCGGACACTGAAGCTTTCTTT CASSQAGRADTEAFF
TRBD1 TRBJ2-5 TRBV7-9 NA TGTGCCAGCAGCTTATCCACAGGGGGCGAGGAGACCCAGTACTTC CASSLSTGGEETQYF
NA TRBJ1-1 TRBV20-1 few TGCAGTGTTCCCCAGGGGAACCTTGAAGCTTTCTTT CSVPQGNLEAFF
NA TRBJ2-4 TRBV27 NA TGTGCCAGCAGACCCCCGGGACAAAGCAAAAACATTCAGTACTTC CASRPPGQSKNIQYF
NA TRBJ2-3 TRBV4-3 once TGCGCCAGCAGCCAAGATCCTCTAAGCACAGATACGCAGTATTTT CASSQDPLSTDTQYF
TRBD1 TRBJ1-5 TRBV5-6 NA TGTGCCAGCAGCAGGGGACAGAATCAGCCCCAGCATTTT CASSRGQNQPQHF